This T cell receptor (beta chain) was identified during a study of neurological immune-mediated disorders. Each TCR transcript was tagged with a 10-nucleotide random UMI during 5'RACE. One entry per CDR3 protein, called by TCRdb with MiXCR from the 5' RACE reads. The sample comprises under 35,000 distinct CDR3 sequences, roughly 23% of which are singletons, and roughly 27% rests with the top ten. From germline, CDR1 is LGHDT and CDR2 YNNKEL (reference sequence). V was pared by 4 bases and J by 4 bases, with 3 bases of the junction left unmatched. This CDR3 is built from 13 residues. This clonotype came up many times.

This sequence originates from a man aged 50 to 59 with HTLV-1-associated myelopathy (HAM/TSP). Sequenced: CD4+ T cells from blood. V usage is TRBV3-1 and J usage is TRBJ1-2; 7 bases are shared with TRBD1. CDR3 in amino acids: CASSPRQGYGYTF. Here the CDR3 DNA reads TGTGCCAGCAGCCCCCGACAGGGCTATGGCTACACCTTC. The variable domain in full, completed from reference TRBV3-1 and TRBJ1-2, reads DTAVSQTPKYLVTQMGNDKSIKCEQNLGHDTMYWYKQDSKKFLKIMFSYNNKELIINETVPNRFSPKSPDKAHLNLHINSLELGDSAVYFCASSPRQGYGYTFGSGTRLTVV.